Below are 3 T cell receptor beta chains sequenced from a single sample in a study of cytomegalovirus exposure and HLA in healthy donors. In the PCR, 60 Vbeta and 13 Jbeta primers were used. Libraries were prepared by immunoSEQ multiplex PCR; TCRdb keeps only in-frame clonotypes and omits some of them. This table holds fewer than 130,000 clones, around 80% found once. What was sequenced was PBMCs. The receptors derive from a woman between 55 and 75 years old in good health and CMV-seropositive.

This clone was detected a few times. The rearrangement links TRBV5-1 to TRBJ2-1; 7 bases agree with TRBD2. V dropped 1 base and J dropped 6; count of bases not matched to a gene: 7. The CDR3 is 15 amino acids. Germline V CDR1 and CDR2: SGHRS, YFSETQ. The CDR3 DNA follows: TGCGCCAGCAGCTTGCATCTAGGCGGGAGCAATGAGCAGTTCTTC. Protein product: CASSLHLGGSNEQFF.

The chain carries TRBV9 and TRBJ2-7, with 9 bases fitting TRBD2. The CDR3 loop spans 16 amino acids. J was trimmed by 2 bases and V by 4 bases; bases with no gene match: 10. In germline, CDR1 is SGDLS, CDR2 YYNGEE. The CDR3 loop reads CASSRMTSGSTYEQYF. The CDR3 region has the DNA TGTGCCAGCAGCAGGATGACTAGCGGATCCACCTACGAGCAGTACTTC. The entire variable domain, with the rest obtained from reference TRBV9 and TRBJ2-7, is as follows: DSGVTQTPKHLITATGQRVTLRCSPRSGDLSVYWYQQSLDQGLQFLIQYYNGEERAKGNILERFSAQQFPDLHSELNLSSLELGDSALYFCASSRMTSGSTYEQYFGPGTRLTVT.

Only a few counts were recorded for this clone. This chain links TRBV19 with TRBJ1-3; no firm D call. V lost 10 bases to trimming and J lost 9 bases, with 19 bases between them. The CDR3 spans 13 residues. CDR1 is LNHDA, CDR2 SQIVND, per germline (reference sequence). Here the CDR3 DNA reads TGTGCCAATCCGGCGGCCCTCCGGGGCACCATATATTTT. Its translation is CANPAALRGTIYF.